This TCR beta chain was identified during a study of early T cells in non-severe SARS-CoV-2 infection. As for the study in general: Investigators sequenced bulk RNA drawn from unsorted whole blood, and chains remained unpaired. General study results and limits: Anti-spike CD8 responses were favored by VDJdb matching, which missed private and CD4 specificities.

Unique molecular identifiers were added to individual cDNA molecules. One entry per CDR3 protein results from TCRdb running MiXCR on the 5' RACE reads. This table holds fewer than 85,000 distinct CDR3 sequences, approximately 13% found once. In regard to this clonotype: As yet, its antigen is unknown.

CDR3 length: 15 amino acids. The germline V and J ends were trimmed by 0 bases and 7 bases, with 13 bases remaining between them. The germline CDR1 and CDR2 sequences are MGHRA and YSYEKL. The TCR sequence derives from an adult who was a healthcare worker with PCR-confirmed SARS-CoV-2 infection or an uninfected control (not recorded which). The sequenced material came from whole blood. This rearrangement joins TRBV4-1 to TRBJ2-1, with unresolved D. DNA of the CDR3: TGCGCCAGCAGCCAAGAGGGCTTAGGCGAGAATGAGCAGTTCTTC. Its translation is CASSQEGLGENEQFF.